Listed below are T cell receptor beta chains from one sample, sequenced in a study of CD8+ T cells in alopecia areata. Sequencing used immunoSEQ multiplex PCR; TCRdb keeps in-frame clones, though not all of them. The data hold 150,000 to 200,000 clones, with around 60% observed a single time. The sequences come from CD4+ T cells sorted from blood, collected at approximately week 49, from a patient treated with tofacitinib. These receptors came from a human donor with alopecia areata. CDR3s include the opening cysteine and the closing phenylalanine or tryptophan. Fields, in order: clone size, D gene, J gene, V gene, CDR3 DNA, CDR3 protein. The D gene is left open where the match is weak. Clone size is not always given. Where it is, it says once, few, many or a class for expanded clones.

abundance: -
d_gene: -
j_gene: TRBJ1-5
v_gene: TRBV4-3
CDR3nt: TGCGCCAGCAGCCAAGATCGGGCGCGTCAGCCCCAGCATTTT
CDR3aa: CASSQDRARQPQHF

abundance: -
d_gene: TRBD1
j_gene: TRBJ1-2
v_gene: TRBV25-1
CDR3nt: TGTGCCAGCAGCGACAGGGGCTATGGCTACACCTTC
CDR3aa: CASSDRGYGYTF

abundance: -
d_gene: -
j_gene: TRBJ2-3
v_gene: TRBV29-1
CDR3nt: TGCAGCTCTCGTTACTTGGGAACAGATACGCAGTATTTT
CDR3aa: CSSRYLGTDTQYF

abundance: once
d_gene: -
j_gene: TRBJ1-1
v_gene: TRBV29-1
CDR3nt: TGCAGCGGGGGACGTACGGAAGCTTTCTTT
CDR3aa: CSGGRTEAFF

abundance: -
d_gene: -
j_gene: TRBJ2-1
v_gene: TRBV30
CDR3nt: TGTGCCTGGAGTGCTGAGGGGACTCTCTCCTACAATGAGCAGTTCTTC
CDR3aa: CAWSAEGTLSYNEQFF

abundance: -
d_gene: -
j_gene: TRBJ2-5
v_gene: TRBV2
CDR3nt: TGTGCCACCCGTGGGGGGCGAGGAGAGACCCAGTACTTC
CDR3aa: CATRGGRGETQYF

abundance: -
d_gene: TRBD1
j_gene: TRBJ2-7
v_gene: TRBV30
CDR3nt: TGTGCCGGGACAAAACAGGGGACCTACGAGCAGTACTTC
CDR3aa: CAGTKQGTYEQYF

abundance: -
d_gene: -
j_gene: TRBJ2-3
v_gene: TRBV6-4
CDR3nt: TGTGCCAGCAGTTACATGGAGGGGGCAGATACGCAGTATTTT
CDR3aa: CASSYMEGADTQYF

abundance: many
d_gene: -
j_gene: TRBJ2-1
v_gene: TRBV11-2
CDR3nt: TGTGCCAGCAGCTTAGGTCGGACTGTTTACAATGAGCAGTTCTTC
CDR3aa: CASSLGRTVYNEQFF

abundance: few
d_gene: -
j_gene: TRBJ1-1
v_gene: TRBV25-1
CDR3nt: TGTGCCAGCCGGTTATCGACAGGCCCGCACACTGAAGCTTTCTTT
CDR3aa: CASRLSTGPHTEAFF

abundance: -
d_gene: -
j_gene: TRBJ2-7
v_gene: TRBV30
CDR3nt: TGTGCCTGGAGTGGGAACAGGGATAGCGAGCAGTACTTC
CDR3aa: CAWSGNRDSEQYF

abundance: -
d_gene: TRBD1
j_gene: TRBJ1-2
v_gene: TRBV5-1
CDR3nt: TGCGCCAGCAGCTTGGGGCTCGGACAGGGGAACTATGGCTACACCTTC
CDR3aa: CASSLGLGQGNYGYTF

abundance: -
d_gene: -
j_gene: TRBJ2-1
v_gene: TRBV2
CDR3nt: TGTGCCAGCTCTTGGGGCAGCTCCTACAATGAGCAGTTCTTC
CDR3aa: CASSWGSSYNEQFF

abundance: -
d_gene: TRBD1
j_gene: TRBJ1-5
v_gene: TRBV2
CDR3nt: TGTGCCAGCAGTCAATCTGGGGACAGAAATCAGCCCCAGCATTTT
CDR3aa: CASSQSGDRNQPQHF

abundance: -
d_gene: -
j_gene: TRBJ1-1
v_gene: TRBV7-9
CDR3nt: TGTGCCAGCAGCTTAGGGGGGACCCCGACTAACACTGAAGCTTTCTTT
CDR3aa: CASSLGGTPTNTEAFF

abundance: -
d_gene: TRBD1
j_gene: TRBJ1-2
v_gene: TRBV29-1
CDR3nt: TGCAGCGTTTCGGACAGGGGAGACTATGGCTACACCTTC
CDR3aa: CSVSDRGDYGYTF

abundance: -
d_gene: -
j_gene: TRBJ2-7
v_gene: TRBV29-1
CDR3nt: TGCAGCGTTGGGAAGGTCAACGAGCAGTACTTC
CDR3aa: CSVGKVNEQYF

abundance: -
d_gene: TRBD1
j_gene: TRBJ1-6
v_gene: TRBV6-5
CDR3nt: TGTGCCAGCAGTGGGGACAGGAGCAATAATTCACCCCTCCACTTT
CDR3aa: CASSGDRSNNSPLHF

abundance: -
d_gene: -
j_gene: TRBJ1-1
v_gene: TRBV30
CDR3nt: TGTGCCTGGACTACCGGGGGGACTGAAGCTTTCTTT
CDR3aa: CAWTTGGTEAFF

abundance: -
d_gene: -
j_gene: TRBJ1-2
v_gene: TRBV5-1
CDR3nt: TGCGCCAGCAGCTTGGCAGGCGACTATGGCTACACCTTC
CDR3aa: CASSLAGDYGYTF

abundance: -
d_gene: -
j_gene: TRBJ2-1
v_gene: TRBV5-6
CDR3nt: TGTGCCAGCAGCCGAGACAGGACCACCTACAATGAGCAGTTCTTC
CDR3aa: CASSRDRTTYNEQFF

abundance: few
d_gene: -
j_gene: TRBJ1-1
v_gene: TRBV29-1
CDR3nt: TGCAGCTTAAGGGGGATTGGCACTGAAGCTTTCTTT
CDR3aa: CSLRGIGTEAFF

abundance: -
d_gene: TRBD1
j_gene: TRBJ2-4
v_gene: TRBV28
CDR3nt: TGTGCCAGCCGGGGACAGGGCAAAAACATTCAGTACTTC
CDR3aa: CASRGQGKNIQYF

abundance: -
d_gene: -
j_gene: TRBJ1-2
v_gene: TRBV19
CDR3nt: TGTGCCAGTAGTAGATACAGGGAGGCTAACTATGGCTACACCTTC
CDR3aa: CASSRYREANYGYTF

abundance: few
d_gene: -
j_gene: TRBJ1-6
v_gene: TRBV21-1
CDR3nt: TGTGCCAGCAGCACTTGTACGCATTCACCCCTCCACTTT
CDR3aa: CASSTCTHSPLHF

abundance: -
d_gene: -
j_gene: TRBJ1-1
v_gene: TRBV2
CDR3nt: TGTGCCAGCAGTGAGGGGGTGCTGGGCACTGAAGCTTTCTTT
CDR3aa: CASSEGVLGTEAFF

abundance: -
d_gene: -
j_gene: TRBJ1-1
v_gene: TRBV4-3
CDR3nt: TGCGCCAGCAGCCAAGATCGATTCCGTGCTGAAGCTTTCTTT
CDR3aa: CASSQDRFRAEAFF

abundance: -
d_gene: -
j_gene: TRBJ2-1
v_gene: TRBV27
CDR3nt: TGTGCCAGCAGTTACGACATCTCCTACAATGAGCAGTTCTTC
CDR3aa: CASSYDISYNEQFF

abundance: few
d_gene: -
j_gene: TRBJ1-4
v_gene: TRBV10-3
CDR3nt: TGTGCCATCCAGAGGTCCCCTAATGAAAAACTGTTTTTT
CDR3aa: CAIQRSPNEKLFF

abundance: few
d_gene: -
j_gene: TRBJ1-1
v_gene: TRBV2
CDR3nt: TGTGCCAGCAGTGCTCTTGGGATGAACACTGAAGCTTTCTTT
CDR3aa: CASSALGMNTEAFF

abundance: -
d_gene: -
j_gene: TRBJ1-1
v_gene: TRBV5-1
CDR3nt: TGCGCCAGCAGCTTGGTGCAGGGGAACACTGAAGCTTTCTTT
CDR3aa: CASSLVQGNTEAFF

abundance: few
d_gene: TRBD1
j_gene: TRBJ1-1
v_gene: TRBV29-1
CDR3nt: TGCAGCGTTTGCAGGGGGCTGCAAACTGAAGCTTTCTTT
CDR3aa: CSVCRGLQTEAFF

abundance: -
d_gene: TRBD1
j_gene: TRBJ2-1
v_gene: TRBV10-3
CDR3nt: TGTGCCATCAGTGAGATTGACAGGGGGCATAATGAGCAGTTCTTC
CDR3aa: CAISEIDRGHNEQFF

abundance: -
d_gene: -
j_gene: TRBJ2-7
v_gene: TRBV6-1
CDR3nt: TGTGTCGGGTACGAGCAGTACTTC
CDR3aa: CVGYEQYF

abundance: -
d_gene: -
j_gene: TRBJ2-5
v_gene: TRBV28
CDR3nt: TGTGCCAGCAGTCCACGGGAGACCCAGTACTTC
CDR3aa: CASSPRETQYF

abundance: few
d_gene: -
j_gene: TRBJ2-4
v_gene: TRBV30
CDR3nt: TGTGCCTGGAGCCCTATGACCAAAAACATTCAGTACTTC
CDR3aa: CAWSPMTKNIQYF

abundance: -
d_gene: TRBD2
j_gene: TRBJ2-7
v_gene: TRBV29-1
CDR3nt: TGCAGCGTTAGGACTAGCGGCCCCTACGAGCAGTACTTC
CDR3aa: CSVRTSGPYEQYF

abundance: once
d_gene: TRBD1
j_gene: TRBJ1-1
v_gene: TRBV29-1
CDR3nt: TGCAGCGTTGGGGACAGGCTTAACGAAGCTTTCTTT
CDR3aa: CSVGDRLNEAFF

abundance: -
d_gene: TRBD1
j_gene: TRBJ1-6
v_gene: TRBV27
CDR3nt: TGTGCCAGCAGTAACAATGGACAGGGGATCGCTAATTCACCCCTCCACTTT
CDR3aa: CASSNNGQGIANSPLHF

abundance: -
d_gene: TRBD1
j_gene: TRBJ1-6
v_gene: TRBV25-1
CDR3nt: TGTGCCAGCAAGCGACAGGGTCAGTCACCCCTCCACTTT
CDR3aa: CASKRQGQSPLHF